This T cell receptor beta chain was observed in a study of blood T cell repertoires in COVID-19. Study details: Samples of COVID-19 (acute and convalescent) were obtained from the United States, Italy and Spain.

This CDR3 has 14 amino acids. Losses at the gene ends were 1 base for V and 3 bases for J; bases not matched to a gene: 1. Germline V gives CDR1 KGHSH, CDR2 LQKENI. The data were produced by immunoSEQ multiplex PCR, yet TCRdb's version contains in-frame clones alone and is incomplete. The profile shows some 250,000 clones, roughly 91% of them singletons. Sequenced material: PBMCs or T cells enriched from blood (not recorded which). The chain carries TRBV18 and TRBJ2-7; 9 bases map to TRBD1. The TCR sequence derives from a man aged 35 to 55 who had recovered from COVID-19. CDR3 DNA sequence: TGTGCCAGCTCACCACGACAGGGGGGCTACGAGCAGTACTTC. Residues: CASSPRQGGYEQYF.